This record looks at one TCR beta chain sequence and its context. This clonotype was seen at least ten times. No antigen is known for it. Within one base of it there is no much larger clone, and no base qualities were kept. These data come from a study of early T cells in non-severe SARS-CoV-2 infection (dated by TCRdb to the early 2020s). Concerning the study at large: Bulk RNA from unsorted whole blood was used for TCR sequencing, so alpha and beta chains could not be paired.

This was a case-control study nested in a cohort of healthcare workers in London, UK, who had nasopharyngeal swab PCR tests and blood samples taken every week. Healthcare workers were enrolled in the week of the UK lockdown, from 23 to 31 March 2020, and were followed every week for up to about 15 weeks. Reading the germline V gene gives CDR1 SQVTM and CDR2 ANQGSEA. The CDR3 goes from the cysteine to the phenylalanine over 17 residues. Here the CDR3 DNA is all that survives: 51 bases in frame from base 1. Unmatched junction bases come to 8, with V trimmed by 3 bases and J by 0 bases. The library came from 5' RACE. The instrument was a NextSeq 500. To correct for sequencing error and PCR bias, the TCR library protocol tagged individual cDNA molecules with unique molecular identifiers. TCR alpha and beta chains were both sequenced, and the abundances of alpha and beta sequences in each sample were closely correlated with each other. In the authors' own workflow: Decombinator V4 was used to perform V gene, J gene and CDR3 annotation of TCR sequences. TCRs were defined as expanded if a significant change between any two time points was detected under a Poisson model with p below 0.0001. TCR abundances were normalised to the total number of TCRs sequenced in each sample and reported as counts per million. TRAV1-2 paired with TRAJ12, TRAJ20 or TRAJ33 defined MAIT TCRs, while TRAV10 paired with TRAJ18 defined iNKT TCRs. VDJdb, accessed on 1 November 2021, was searched for TCRs annotated for CMV, EBV and SARS-CoV-2, and TCRs annotated for more than one antigen were excluded. Starting from the raw public reads, TCRdb applied fastp trimming at Q25, assembled clones with MiXCR and retained in-frame beta chains. Every entry covers one CDR3 protein and lists the most common genes and DNA from its rows. The V and J calls were determined by TCRdb, not by the authors. For this sample the table gives more than 65,000 distinct CDR3 sequences, of which roughly 13% were detected only once. The ten largest account for 1.4% of the sample.

Here is what the overall study found, with its caveats: VDJdb matching was skewed toward anti-spike CD8 responses, so virus-specific expansions were likely underestimated and private and CD4 specificities were missed.

The rearrangement joined TRBV29-1 to TRBJ2-6, and TRBD2 matches 7 of the central bases. The material sequenced was whole blood. The receptor comes from an adult who was a healthcare worker with PCR-confirmed SARS-CoV-2 infection or an uninfected control (not recorded which). CDR3 protein: CSVEGRAKASGANVLTF. The DNA is TGCAGCGTTGAGGGGAGGGCCAAAGCCTCTGGGGCCAACGTCCTGACTTTC.